This TCR beta chain comes out of a study of beta chain features in type 1 diabetes. Study background: There was similarity between patients and healthy donors in age, gender and cell yields.

Study findings and constraints: TCRB CDR3 length was moderately but significantly reduced in all four CD4+ subsets of Type 1 diabetes patients. Equally in patients and controls, shorter templates might have been favored by PCR.

Details on this clone: What it binds is unknown.

A heparinised blood draw that averaged roughly 110 mL was obtained once from each donor. The isolated RNA, all of it, was reverse transcribed, so expressed TCRB transcripts were what got sequenced. Here immunoSEQ multiplex PCR was the method, and the copy in TCRdb shows in-frame clones only, minus some. The sample yields about 900,000 clones, about a sixth seen once. Sequencing was done on a sample of naive CD4+ T cells from blood. The clonotype was recovered from a woman aged 18-29 years in good health.

The CDR3 here is CATSRDVRGSQDTQYF. The CDR3 DNA follows: TGTGCCACCAGCAGAGACGTCCGGGGGAGTCAAGATACGCAGTATTTT. This chain links TRBV15 with TRBJ2-3, with D possibly being TRBD2 (6 bases). Trimming left V 0 bases short and J 5 bases short, with 15 bases between. From germline, CDR1 is LNHNV and CDR2 YYDKDF (reference sequence). This CDR3 has 16 amino acids.